One sample yielded the 23 T cell receptor beta chains listed below, sequenced in a study of cytomegalovirus exposure and HLA in healthy donors. PCR employed 60 Vbeta and 13 Jbeta primers. Clones were sequenced by immunoSEQ multiplex PCR, and TCRdb holds only the in-frame ones, with some missing. The sample features approximately 43,000 clones, with about 1.8% in its top ten. The sequenced sample was PBMCs. Receptor source: a woman under 40 in good health and CMV-seronegative.

V gene TRBV19 combines with J gene TRBJ2-7, with a weak D call TRBD2 (6 bases). Deletions cut 5 bases from V and 2 bases from J, with 13 bases between. Germline loops: CDR1 LNHDA, CDR2 SQIVND (reference sequence). This CDR3 has 14 amino acids. Here the CDR3 DNA reads TGTGCCAGTAGTCCGCGGGGAGAGGCCTACGAGCAGTACTTC. This translates into CASSPRGEAYEQYF. Supplemented by reference TRBV19 and TRBJ2-7, the full variable domain reads DGGITQSPKYLFRKEGQNVTLSCEQNLNHDAMYWYRQDPGQGLRLIYYSQIVNDFQKGDIAEGYSVSREKKESFPLTVTSAQKNPTAFYLCASSPRGEAYEQYFGPGTRLTVT.

The chain carries TRBV7-9 and TRBJ1-2; unclear D gene. V gave up 1 base and J gave up 6 bases, with 9 bases separating them. The V gene's germline CDR1 is SEHNR and CDR2 FQNEAQ (reference sequence). This CDR3 is 13 amino acids long. The CDR3 bases are TGTGCCAGCAGCTTAGAGCCGGAGGATGGCTACACCTTC. Amino acid sequence: CASSLEPEDGYTF.

CDR3 sequence reads: CASSWGTGASGQRETQYF. The CDR3 DNA reads TGCGCCAGCAGCTGGGGGACTGGTGCTAGCGGTCAGAGAGAGACCCAGTACTTC. The gene calls are TRBV5-1 and TRBJ2-5, with 7 bases aligning to TRBD2. V was clipped by 3 bases and J by 4 bases; unmatched bases: 18. Germline-derived CDR1 and CDR2 are SGHRS and YFSETQ. There are 18 residues in the CDR3.

The chain has TRBV27 and TRBJ2-7, with 8 bases matching TRBD2. The CDR3 spans 13 residues. The germline V gene has CDR1 MNHEY and CDR2 SMNVEV (reference sequence). V trimming: 3 bases; J trimming: 7 bases; junction bases outside the gene matches: 5. CDR3 protein: CASSLWGTREQYF. The CDR3, as DNA: TGTGCCAGCAGTTTGTGGGGGACTAGGGAGCAGTACTTC.

The V call is TRBV27, the J call TRBJ1-2; the match to TRBD1 covers 8 bases. V was pared by 4 bases and J by 0 bases, with 4 bases of the junction left unmatched. The CDR3 is made up of 15 amino acids. Germline CDR1 reads MNHEY; CDR2 reads SMNVEV (reference sequence). CDR3 region: CASSWDRSANYGYTF. The DNA of the CDR3 is TGTGCCAGCAGTTGGGACAGGTCCGCTAACTATGGCTACACCTTC.

The rearrangement links TRBV29-1 to TRBJ2-7; 8 bases map to TRBD1. Germline lookup yields CDR1 SQVTM and CDR2 ANQGSEA. The CDR3 runs to 13 residues. J gave up 6 bases and V 5 bases, and 9 bases lay outside the gene matches. The CDR3 DNA follows: TGCAGCGTTTCCGACAGGGGAAGAGGCGAGCAGTACTTC. Protein sequence: CSVSDRGRGEQYF.

This chain joins TRBV7-3 and TRBJ2-7, with no clear D. V was trimmed by 5 bases and J by 1 base, leaving 12 bases between them. Germline loops: CDR1 SGHTA, CDR2 FQGTGA. The CDR3 contains 14 residues. The CDR3 sequence is CASSPHSKSYEQYF. The CDR3, as DNA: TGTGCCAGCAGCCCACACAGCAAATCCTACGAGCAGTACTTC.

The genes are TRBV7-2 and TRBJ2-1, with a possible D match to TRBD2 (8 bases). V lost 4 bases to trimming and J lost 15 bases, with 25 bases between them. CDR3 length: 15 amino acids. Germline V gene data show CDR1 as SGHTA and CDR2 as FQGNSA. CDR3 sequence (DNA): TGTGCCAGCAGCTCTCAGGGGGGTGGCGGGAGGCCCCCGTTCTTC. The encoded protein is CASSSQGGGGRPPFF.

The chain is built from TRBV6-6 and TRBJ2-3; D perhaps matches TRBD2 (5 bases). The CDR3 contains 14 residues. V was trimmed by 7 bases and J by 0 bases, leaving 11 bases between them. From germline, CDR1 is MNHNY and CDR2 SVGAGI (reference sequence). CDR3 protein: CASTPRTSTDTQYF. CDR3 nucleotides: TGTGCCAGCACCCCTCGGACTAGCACAGATACGCAGTATTTT.

The genes are TRBV27 and TRBJ1-5, with D possibly TRBD1 on 5 matching bases. Trimming left V 5 bases short and J 1 base short, with 15 bases between. The CDR3 runs 16 residues. CDR1 and CDR2 (germline): MNHEY, SMNVEV (reference sequence). The CDR3 loop reads CASSPLGVVSNQPQHF. CDR3 coding DNA: TGTGCCAGCAGTCCCCTAGGGGTAGTAAGCAATCAGCCCCAGCATTTT.

The CDR3 reads CASGRSRQETQYF. CDR3 nucleotide sequence: TGCGCCAGCGGGAGGTCCCGCCAAGAGACCCAGTACTTC. The rearrangement links TRBV4-1 to TRBJ2-5; tentatively, D is TRBD2 (6 bases). Trimming shortened V by 8 bases and J by 1 base, and 11 bases separated the two germline ends. CDR1 and CDR2 (germline): MGHRA, YSYEKL. The CDR3 spans 13 residues.

The chain employs TRBV9 and TRBJ2-3; 8 positions agree with TRBD2. CDR3 length equals 16 residues. V lost 0 bases, J lost 1 base, and 4 bases stayed unmatched. The germline V gene encodes CDR1 SGDLS and CDR2 YYNGEE. The CDR3 sequence is CASSVENSGGTDTQYF. The CDR3 DNA is TGTGCCAGCAGCGTAGAGAATAGCGGGGGCACAGATACGCAGTATTTT.

This chain links TRBV6-6 with TRBJ2-2; 12 nucleotides align to TRBD2. V dropped 6 bases and J dropped 7; count of bases not matched to a gene: 6. This CDR3 has 15 amino acids. Germline CDR1 reads MNHNY; CDR2 reads SVGAGI (reference sequence). Here the CDR3 reads CASRRLAGAGGELFF. The CDR3 DNA follows: TGTGCCAGCAGGAGACTAGCGGGAGCAGGCGGGGAGCTGTTTTTT.

The CDR3: CASSFTGRHNNEQFF. CDR3 coding DNA: TGTGCCAGCAGTTTCACAGGTCGTCACAACAATGAGCAGTTCTTC. The chain links TRBV27 to TRBJ2-1, with D possibly being TRBD1 (5 bases). The germline V gene encodes CDR1 MNHEY and CDR2 SMNVEV (reference sequence). V lost 3 bases and J 5 bases, leaving 14 bases between the germline ends. The CDR3 loop spans 15 amino acids.

The rearrangement joins TRBV28 to TRBJ1-1, with unresolved D. The CDR3 has 14 amino acids. Trimming took off 7 bases at V and 2 bases at J, with 14 bases between the two ends. Looked up from germline, CDR1 is MDHEN and CDR2 is SYDVKM. CDR3: CASKPSGSNTEAFF. CDR3 DNA sequence: TGTGCCAGCAAACCTTCCGGGAGCAACACTGAAGCTTTCTTT.

V usage is TRBV2 and J usage is TRBJ1-2; 8 nucleotides agree with TRBD1. V shed 4 bases and J 4 bases; nucleotides not matched to a gene: 2. Germline V gene data show CDR1 as SNHLY and CDR2 as FYNNEI. The CDR3 length is 13 residues. The CDR3: CASSGQGPYGYTF. The CDR3 nucleotides are TGTGCCAGCAGTGGACAGGGGCCCTATGGCTACACCTTC.

The chain uses TRBV19 and TRBJ1-1, with 12 bases that match TRBD1. Germline loops: CDR1 LNHDA, CDR2 SQIVND (reference sequence). J lost 3 bases, V lost 4 bases, and 9 bases had no gene match. This CDR3 contains 17 residues. CDR3 amino acids: CASSTGTGGSKYTEAFF. For the CDR3, the DNA is TGTGCCAGTAGTACCGGGACAGGGGGCTCTAAGTACACTGAAGCTTTCTTT.

The chain has TRBV6-5 and TRBJ2-1; 11 bases fit TRBD2. This CDR3 region has 15 residues. V lost 6 bases, J lost 6 bases, and 7 bases stayed unmatched. Looked up from germline, CDR1 is MNHEY and CDR2 is SVGAGI. CDR3 nucleotide sequence: TGTGCCAGCAGGAGCCCGGGACTAGCGGTCAATGAGCAGTTCTTC. It specifies CASRSPGLAVNEQFF.

The rearrangement links TRBV7-9 to TRBJ1-2, with D maybe TRBD1 (6 bases). V lost 5 bases and J 8 bases, leaving 24 bases between the germline ends. Germline CDR1 reads SEHNR; CDR2 reads FQNEAQ (reference sequence). CDR3 length: 16 amino acids. The DNA for the CDR3 is TGTGCCAGCAGCCCCCTCCGGGGCCGAGGGGGTGAAGGCTACACCTTC. Translation gives CASSPLRGRGGEGYTF. The variable domain in full, with the rest retrieved from reference TRBV7-9 and TRBJ1-2, is DTGVSQNPRHKITKRGQNVTFRCDPISEHNRLYWYRQTLGQGPEFLTYFQNEAQLEKSRLLSDRFSAERPKGSFSTLEIQRTEQGDSAMYLCASSPLRGRGGEGYTFGSGTRLTVV.

Here the CDR3 reads CAWSVNGRGPEDSYNEQFF. The CDR3 region has the DNA TGTGCCTGGAGTGTTAATGGGAGGGGCCCCGAAGATTCCTACAATGAGCAGTTCTTC. The chain has TRBV30 and TRBJ2-1; 7 bases agree with TRBD2. Germline-derived CDR1 and CDR2 are GTSNPN and SVGIG (reference sequence). J was trimmed by 1 base and V by 0 bases; bases with no gene match: 15. This CDR3 is 19 amino acids long.

This chain links TRBV6-5 with TRBJ2-5; D uncertain. CDR1 MNHEY and CDR2 SVGAGI come from the germline V gene. The germline V and J ends were trimmed by 4 bases and 5 bases, with 20 bases remaining between them. The length of the CDR3 is 16 residues. The CDR3 DNA reads TGTGCCAGCAGTTTTTGTGAACTGTGCCGTGTGGAGACCCAGTACTTC. This translates into CASSFCELCRVETQYF.

The CDR3 DNA is TGTGCCAGTAGTATGGGACAGGGTAGGGAAAAACTGTTTTTT. This encodes CASSMGQGREKLFF. This sequence joins TRBV19 and TRBJ1-4; 9 positions agree with TRBD1. Trimming cost V 3 bases and J 8 bases; bases outside gene matches: 4. The CDR3 has 14 residues. Germline loops: CDR1 LNHDA, CDR2 SQIVND (reference sequence).

The chain is built from TRBV9 and TRBJ2-1; no definite D call. The V end was cut by 0 bases, the J end by 7 bases, with 8 bases between. The CDR3 consists of 13 residues. Germline CDR1 reads SGDLS; CDR2 reads YYNGEE. The CDR3 sequence is CASSVAPGNEQFF. In DNA form, the CDR3 reads TGTGCCAGCAGCGTAGCCCCCGGGAATGAGCAGTTCTTC.